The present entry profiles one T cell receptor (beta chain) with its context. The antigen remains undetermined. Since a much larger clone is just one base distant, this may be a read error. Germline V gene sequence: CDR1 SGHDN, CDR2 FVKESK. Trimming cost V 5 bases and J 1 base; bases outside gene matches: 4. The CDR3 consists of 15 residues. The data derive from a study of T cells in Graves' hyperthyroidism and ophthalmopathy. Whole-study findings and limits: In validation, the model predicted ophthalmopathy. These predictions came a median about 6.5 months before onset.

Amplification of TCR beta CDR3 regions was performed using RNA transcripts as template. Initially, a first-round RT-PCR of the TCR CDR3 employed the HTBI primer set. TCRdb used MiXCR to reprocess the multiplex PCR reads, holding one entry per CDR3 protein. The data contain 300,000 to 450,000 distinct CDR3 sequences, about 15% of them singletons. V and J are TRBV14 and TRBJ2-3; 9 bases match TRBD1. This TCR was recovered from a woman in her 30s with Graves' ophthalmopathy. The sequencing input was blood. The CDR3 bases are TGTGCCAGCAGCTTCCGGACAGGGGGCACAGATACGCAGTATTTT. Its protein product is CASSFRTGGTDTQYF.